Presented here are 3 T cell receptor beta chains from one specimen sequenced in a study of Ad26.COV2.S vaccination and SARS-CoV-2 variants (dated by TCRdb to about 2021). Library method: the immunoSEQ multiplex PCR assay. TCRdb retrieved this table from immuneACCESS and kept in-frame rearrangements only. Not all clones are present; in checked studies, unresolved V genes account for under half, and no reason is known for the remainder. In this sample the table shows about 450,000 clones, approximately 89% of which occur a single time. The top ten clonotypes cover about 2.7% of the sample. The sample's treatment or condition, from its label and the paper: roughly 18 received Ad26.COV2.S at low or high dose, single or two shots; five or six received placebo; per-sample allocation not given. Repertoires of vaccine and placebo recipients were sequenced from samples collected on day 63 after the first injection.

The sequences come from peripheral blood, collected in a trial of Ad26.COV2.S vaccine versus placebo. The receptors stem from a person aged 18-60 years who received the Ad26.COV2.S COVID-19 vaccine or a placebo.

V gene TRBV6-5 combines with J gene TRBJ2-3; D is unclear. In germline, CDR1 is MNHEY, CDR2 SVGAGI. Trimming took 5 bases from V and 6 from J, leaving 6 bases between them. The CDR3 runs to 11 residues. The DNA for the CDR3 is TGTGCCAGCAGTCTTCTCGATACGCAGTATTTT. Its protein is CASSLLDTQYF.

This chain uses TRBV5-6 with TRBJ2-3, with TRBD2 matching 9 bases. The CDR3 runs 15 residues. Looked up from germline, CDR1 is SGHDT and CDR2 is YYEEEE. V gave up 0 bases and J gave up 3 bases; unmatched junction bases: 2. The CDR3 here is CASSLDAGGTDTQYF. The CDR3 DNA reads TGTGCCAGCAGCTTGGACGCGGGAGGGACAGATACGCAGTATTTT.

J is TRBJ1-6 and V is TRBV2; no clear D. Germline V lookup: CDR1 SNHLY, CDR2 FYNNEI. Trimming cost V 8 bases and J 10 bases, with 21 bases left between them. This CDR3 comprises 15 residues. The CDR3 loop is CASPEVAKEVSPLHF. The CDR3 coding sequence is TGTGCCAGCCCAGAAGTAGCCAAGGAGGTGTCACCCCTCCACTTT.